This paragraph reports one T cell receptor beta chain. The specificity of this receptor is unknown. One base away lies a much larger clone, so this may be a sequencing read error. Systemically healthy Caucasian individuals from Russia, around 38 in total and aged roughly 6 to 95 years, were included as donors. Each donor gave about 10 milliliters of peripheral blood, drawn into EDTA-treated Vacutainer tubes. Ficoll-Paque density-gradient centrifugation was used to isolate PBMCs, with at least 6 million obtained per sample. Trizol reagent was used to extract total RNA from the PBMCs, yielding at least 5.5 micrograms per sample. Naive CD45RAhigh/CD27high T cell percentages were measured by flow cytometry on a PBMC aliquot from every donor. Library construction relied on 5' RACE. The sequencer listed for this sample is Illumina HiSeq 2500. A second PCR of roughly 6 to 11 cycles was run with a J-beta primer mix and a sample-barcoded 5' primer. Each TCR beta cDNA molecule received a unique molecular identifier from a template-switch 5' adaptor carrying 12 random nucleotides. At least 2.5 million CDR3-containing paired-end reads were obtained from each sample. The Mint cDNA synthesis kit, primed by a TRBC-specific oligonucleotide, was used to synthesize first-strand cDNA from all RNA. Following uracil-DNA glycosylase treatment, all cDNA underwent a first 18-cycle PCR with the universal primers M1SS and BC2_uni_R. As for how the authors treated the data: Each sample was normalized by randomly selecting 1 million high-quality reads, each carrying a distinct molecular identifier. Reads with shared molecular identifiers were discarded instead of being binned into consensus sequences. CDR3 identification, clonotype clustering and error correction used MiTCR with a Q25 quality threshold and the strictest error-elimination algorithm. A nonparametric unseen species model with Euler transformation was used to estimate lower-bound total TCR beta diversity. Using fastp trimming at Q25 and MiXCR clonotype assembly, TCRdb reanalyzed the public sequencing data and kept in-frame beta chains. Identical CDR3 proteins give one entry, which carries the most common genes and DNA. These V and J calls rely on TCRdb rather than the paper's analysis. This sample lists about 1,500,000 distinct CDR3 sequences; roughly 40% were detected once. In total, the top ten clones hold 7% to 9.5% of the sample.

This sample stems from a study of blood T cells in healthy people across ages (dated by TCRdb to 2014 to 2015). The study in broad terms: In model experiments, template switching captured about one uniquely barcoded TCR beta cDNA molecule for every two T cells. Using deep sequencing normalized with unique cDNA molecular identifiers, the study measured how TCR beta repertoire diversity changes with age. The donors were split into four age groups: young (average around 15 years), middle-aged (over 35), aged (more than 60) and long-lived (roughly 88). The study analyzed two additional independent replicas of 1 million unique cDNA reads from the same blood draw for two donors, one aged 18 to 29 and one aged 80 or older. Donors of different ages were randomly distributed across sequencing lanes to avoid experimental bias.

CDR1 and CDR2, looked up from the germline V gene, are MNHEY and SVGAGI. The cysteine opens and the phenylalanine closes a CDR3 of 14 amino acids. The sequence is cut down to CDR3 DNA, 42 bases in frame from base 1. Findings and caveats that apply to the study as a whole: Estimates of total diversity based on one million sequenced T cells were considered lower bounds and underestimates. Because donor CMV infection status was unknown, age-related changes in expanded clonotypes were potentially confounded. A strong correlation was found between observed TCR beta diversity and the percentage of naive T cells measured by flow cytometry. Conclusive comparison of naive and antigen-experienced compartments was prevented by the profiling of bulk unsorted PBMCs. Compared with the aged group, the long-lived group had more naive CD4+ T cells, fewer expanded clones and increased TCR diversity, suggesting age selection. Observed TCR beta diversity per million T cells fell roughly linearly with age, and a significant reduction was already apparent by age around 40.

Sequencing was carried out using blood. The chain was built from TRBV6-5 and TRBJ2-3; TRBD2 fits 9 bases in the junction. This receptor was taken from a woman between 18 and 29 years old in good health. The CDR3 reads CASSGLAHTDAQYF. The DNA is as follows: TGTGCCAGCAGTGGACTAGCGCACACAGATGCGCAGTATTTT.